The present entry profiles one TCR beta chain with its context. In the authors' methods: How many nucleated cells were present was estimated from reference gene primer amplification. Libraries were prepared by immunoSEQ multiplex PCR; TCRdb keeps only in-frame clonotypes and omits some of them. V and J calls and clone size are given by that table; D and trimming were obtained from the DNA. Of under 200,000 clones listed, just under 80% are singletons. The sample is drawn from a study of blood T cell repertoires in COVID-19. The CDR3 runs to 13 residues. The germline V gene encodes CDR1 SGHDN and CDR2 FVKESK. Trimming at V came to 4 bases and at J to 5 bases, leaving 3 bases not matched to a gene.

The receptor was derived from a man between 65 and 85 years old with active or convalescent COVID-19. Sequenced: peripheral blood. The chain recombines TRBV14 with TRBJ1-2; 8 bases are a match to TRBD1. This chain's CDR3 is CASSRGQDYGYTF. In DNA, the CDR3 is TGTGCCAGCAGCCGGGGACAGGATTATGGCTACACCTTC.